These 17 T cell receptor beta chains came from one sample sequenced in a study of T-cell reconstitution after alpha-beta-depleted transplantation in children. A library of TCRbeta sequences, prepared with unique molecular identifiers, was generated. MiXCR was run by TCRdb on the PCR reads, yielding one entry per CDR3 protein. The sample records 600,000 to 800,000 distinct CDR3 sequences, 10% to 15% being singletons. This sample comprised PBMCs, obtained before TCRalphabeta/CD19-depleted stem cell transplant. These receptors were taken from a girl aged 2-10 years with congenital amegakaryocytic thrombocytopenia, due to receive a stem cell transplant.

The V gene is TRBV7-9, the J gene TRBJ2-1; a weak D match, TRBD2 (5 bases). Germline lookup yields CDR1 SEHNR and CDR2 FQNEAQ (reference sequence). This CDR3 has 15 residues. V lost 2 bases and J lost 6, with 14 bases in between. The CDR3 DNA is TGTGCCAGCAGCTTAACCTTAGGGCGGGTCAATGAGCAGTTCTTC. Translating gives CASSLTLGRVNEQFF.

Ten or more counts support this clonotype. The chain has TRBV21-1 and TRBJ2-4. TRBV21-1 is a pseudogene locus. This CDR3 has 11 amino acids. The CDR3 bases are TGTGCCAGCAGCAAGGCGCTATCTGGGTACTTC. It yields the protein CASSKALSGYF.

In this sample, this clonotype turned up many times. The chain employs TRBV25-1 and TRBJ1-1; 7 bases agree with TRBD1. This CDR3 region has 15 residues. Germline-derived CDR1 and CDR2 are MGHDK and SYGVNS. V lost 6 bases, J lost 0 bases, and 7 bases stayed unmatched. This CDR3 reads CASSLTGFMNTEAFF. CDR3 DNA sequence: TGTGCCAGCAGCTTGACAGGGTTCATGAACACTGAAGCTTTCTTT.

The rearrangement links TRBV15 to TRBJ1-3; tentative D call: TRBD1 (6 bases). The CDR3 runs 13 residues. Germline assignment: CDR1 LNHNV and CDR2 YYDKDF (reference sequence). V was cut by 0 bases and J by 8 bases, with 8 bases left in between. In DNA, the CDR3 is TGTGCCACCAGCAGAGATGAGGGGGACACCATATATTTT. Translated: CATSRDEGDTIYF. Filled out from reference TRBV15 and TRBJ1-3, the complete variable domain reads DAMVIQNPRYQVTQFGKPVTLSCSQTLNHNVMYWYQQKSSQAPKLLFHYYDKDFNNEADTPDNFQSRRPNTSFCFLDIRSPGLGDTAMYLCATSRDEGDTIYFGEGSWLTVV.

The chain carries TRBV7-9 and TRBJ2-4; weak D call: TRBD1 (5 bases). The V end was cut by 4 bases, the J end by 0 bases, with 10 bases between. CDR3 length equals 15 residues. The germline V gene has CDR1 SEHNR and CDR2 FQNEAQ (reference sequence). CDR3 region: CASSSQQAAKNIQYF. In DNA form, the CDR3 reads TGTGCCAGCAGCTCTCAACAGGCAGCCAAAAACATTCAGTACTTC.

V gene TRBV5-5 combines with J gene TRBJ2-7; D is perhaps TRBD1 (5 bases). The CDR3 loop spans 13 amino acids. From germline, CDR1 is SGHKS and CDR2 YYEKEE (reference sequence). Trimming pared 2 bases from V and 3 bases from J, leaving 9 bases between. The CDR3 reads CASSFETDYEQYF. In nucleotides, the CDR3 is TGTGCCAGCAGCTTTGAGACAGACTACGAGCAGTACTTC.

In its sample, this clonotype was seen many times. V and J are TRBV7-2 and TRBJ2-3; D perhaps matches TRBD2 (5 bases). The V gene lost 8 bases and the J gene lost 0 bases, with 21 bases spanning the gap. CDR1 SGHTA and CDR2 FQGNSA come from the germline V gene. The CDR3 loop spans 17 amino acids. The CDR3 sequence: CASRRSFQRGSTDTQYF. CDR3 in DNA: TGTGCCAGCCGACGGTCTTTTCAACGAGGGAGCACAGATACGCAGTATTTT.

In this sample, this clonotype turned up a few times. The chain's CDR3 is CSASGQSEEQYF. DNA for the CDR3: TGCAGTGCTAGCGGGCAGAGCGAAGAGCAGTACTTC. V usage is TRBV20-1 and J usage is TRBJ2-7; unclear D gene. CDR1 is DFQATT and CDR2 is SNEGSKA in the germline V gene (reference sequence). The V end lost 3 bases, the J end lost 7 bases, and 13 bases lay between the germline ends. The CDR3 is 12 residues long.

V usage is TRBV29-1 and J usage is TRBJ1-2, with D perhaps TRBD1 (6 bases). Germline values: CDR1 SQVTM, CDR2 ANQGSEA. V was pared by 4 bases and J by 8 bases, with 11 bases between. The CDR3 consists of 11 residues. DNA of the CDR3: TGCAGCGTTGTAGGGGGTAGGGGCTACACCTTC. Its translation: CSVVGGRGYTF.

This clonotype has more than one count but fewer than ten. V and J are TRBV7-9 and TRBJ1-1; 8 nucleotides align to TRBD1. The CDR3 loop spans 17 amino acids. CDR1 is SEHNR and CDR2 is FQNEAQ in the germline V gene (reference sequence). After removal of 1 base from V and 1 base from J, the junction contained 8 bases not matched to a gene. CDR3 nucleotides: TGTGCCAGCAGCTTAGGGACAGGGTTGGTGAGGAACACTGAAGCTTTCTTT. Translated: CASSLGTGLVRNTEAFF. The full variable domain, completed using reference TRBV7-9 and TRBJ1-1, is DTGVSQNPRHKITKRGQNVTFRCDPISEHNRLYWYRQTLGQGPEFLTYFQNEAQLEKSRLLSDRFSAERPKGSFSTLEIQRTEQGDSAMYLCASSLGTGLVRNTEAFFGQGTRLTVV.

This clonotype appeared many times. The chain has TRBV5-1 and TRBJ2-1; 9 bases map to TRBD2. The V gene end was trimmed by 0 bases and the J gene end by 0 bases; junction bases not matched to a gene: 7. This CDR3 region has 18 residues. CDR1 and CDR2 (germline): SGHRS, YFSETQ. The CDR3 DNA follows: TGCGCCAGCAGCTTGGCGATTCTAGCGGGAAGCTCCTACAATGAGCAGTTCTTC. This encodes CASSLAILAGSSYNEQFF.

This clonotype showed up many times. The CDR3, as DNA: TGTGCCAGCAGTCTTCGACAGGGGAGGAGGCTGTCCTACAATGAGCAGTTCTTC. It yields the protein CASSLRQGRRLSYNEQFF. The rearrangement joins TRBV12-3 or TRBV12-4 to TRBJ2-1, with 8 positions matching TRBD1. This CDR3 contains 18 residues. J was trimmed by 1 base and V by 5 bases; bases with no gene match: 13.

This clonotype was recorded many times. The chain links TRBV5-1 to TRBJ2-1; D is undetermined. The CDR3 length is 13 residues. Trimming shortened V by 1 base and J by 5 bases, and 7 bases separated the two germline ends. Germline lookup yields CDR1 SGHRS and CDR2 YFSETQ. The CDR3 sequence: CASSLIPDNEQFF. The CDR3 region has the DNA TGCGCCAGCAGCTTGATCCCGGACAATGAGCAGTTCTTC. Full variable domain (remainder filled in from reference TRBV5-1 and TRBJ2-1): KAGVTQTPRYLIKTRGQQVTLSCSPISGHRSVSWYQQTPGQGLQFLFEYFSETQRNKGNFPGRFSGRQFSNSRSEMNVSTLELGDSALYLCASSLIPDNEQFFGPGTRLTVL.

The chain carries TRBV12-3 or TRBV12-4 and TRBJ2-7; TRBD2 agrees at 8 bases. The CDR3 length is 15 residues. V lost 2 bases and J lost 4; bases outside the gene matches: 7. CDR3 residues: CASSLSGGGQYEQYF. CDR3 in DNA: TGTGCCAGCAGTTTAAGCGGGGGCGGTCAATACGAGCAGTACTTC.

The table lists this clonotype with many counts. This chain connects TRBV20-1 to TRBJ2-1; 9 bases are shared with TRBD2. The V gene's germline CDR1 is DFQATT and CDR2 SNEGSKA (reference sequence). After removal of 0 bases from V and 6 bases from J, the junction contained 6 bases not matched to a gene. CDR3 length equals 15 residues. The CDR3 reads CSARDHSLAGNEQFF. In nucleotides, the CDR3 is TGCAGTGCTAGAGATCACTCACTAGCGGGCAATGAGCAGTTCTTC.

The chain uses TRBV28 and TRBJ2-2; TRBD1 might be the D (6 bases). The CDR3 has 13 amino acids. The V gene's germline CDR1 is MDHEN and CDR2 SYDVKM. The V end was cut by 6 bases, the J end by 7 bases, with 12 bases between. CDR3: CASSRRGNGELFF. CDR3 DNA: TGTGCCAGCAGCCGAAGGGGGAACGGGGAGCTGTTTTTT.

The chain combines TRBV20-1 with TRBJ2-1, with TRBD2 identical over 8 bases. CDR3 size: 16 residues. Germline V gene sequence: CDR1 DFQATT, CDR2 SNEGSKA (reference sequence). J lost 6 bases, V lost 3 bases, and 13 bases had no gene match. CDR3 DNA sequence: TGCAGTGCTAGTAAACGGTGGCTAGCGGGCCTCAATGAGCAGTTCTTC. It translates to CSASKRWLAGLNEQFF.